This T cell receptor (beta chain) was found in a study of OX40 agonist ivuxolimab in advanced cancers. Across the study: Ivuxolimab, an antibody acting as an agonist of OX40 (CD134), was used to treat patients.

The protocol was immunoSEQ multiplex PCR, while the TCRdb copy is restricted to in-frame clones and leaves out a portion. This sample has tens of thousands of clones; roughly 85% occur once, and the top ten carry approximately 0.6%. Germline V gives CDR1 SGDLS, CDR2 YYNGEE. The CDR3 has 19 residues. V shed 0 bases and J shed 0 bases, with 21 bases lying between them. This clone has a single count. The input for sequencing was CD4+ or CD8+ T cells sorted from blood, taken in a trial of the OX40 agonist ivuxolimab. This chain uses TRBV9 with TRBJ1-1; D gene uncertain. The origin of this receptor is an adult with an advanced solid tumor such as melanoma, head and neck, liver or kidney cancer. This CDR3 is CASSVGLTQTSTLNTEAFF. The DNA of the CDR3 is TGTGCCAGCAGCGTAGGTCTCACGCAAACCTCCACATTGAACACTGAAGCTTTCTTT.